The TCR beta chain under discussion was sequenced for a study of shared clonotypes between healthy human individuals. Clones were sequenced by immunoSEQ multiplex PCR, and TCRdb holds only the in-frame ones, with some missing. The profile shows 2 million or so clones, 95% of them singletons. As for this clone: The antigen is undetermined.

Study findings and constraints: Across a handful of donors, naive CD4 shared roughly 5%, naive CD8 around 3.8%, memory CD4 about 2.4%, memory CD8 around 0.42%.

Germline CDR1 MNHEY, CDR2 SMNVEV (reference sequence). The CDR3 is 14 amino acids. Trimming stripped 2 bases from V and 1 base from J, with 3 bases between. The sample taken for sequencing was naive CD4+ T cells sorted from blood. The sample's subset: CD45RA+ positively selected. This TCR derives from a man aged 18 to 35 in good health. The genes are TRBV27 and TRBJ1-6; D not certain. The CDR3 bases are TGTGCCAGCAGTTTAAAATCCTATAATTCACCCCTCCACTTT. Translation: CASSLKSYNSPLHF.